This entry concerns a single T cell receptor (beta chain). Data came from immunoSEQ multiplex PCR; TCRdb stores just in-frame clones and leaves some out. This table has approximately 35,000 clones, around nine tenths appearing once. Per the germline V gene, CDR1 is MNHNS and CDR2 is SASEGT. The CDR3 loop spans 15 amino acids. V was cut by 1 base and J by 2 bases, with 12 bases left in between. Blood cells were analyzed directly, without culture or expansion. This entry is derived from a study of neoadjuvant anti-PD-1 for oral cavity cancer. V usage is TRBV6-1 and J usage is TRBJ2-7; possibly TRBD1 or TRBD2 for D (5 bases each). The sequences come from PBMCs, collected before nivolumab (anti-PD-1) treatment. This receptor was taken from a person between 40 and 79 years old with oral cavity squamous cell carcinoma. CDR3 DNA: TGTGCCAGCAGTGAAGGTGGGACGTCCGCCTACGAGCAGTACTTC. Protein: CASSEGGTSAYEQYF.